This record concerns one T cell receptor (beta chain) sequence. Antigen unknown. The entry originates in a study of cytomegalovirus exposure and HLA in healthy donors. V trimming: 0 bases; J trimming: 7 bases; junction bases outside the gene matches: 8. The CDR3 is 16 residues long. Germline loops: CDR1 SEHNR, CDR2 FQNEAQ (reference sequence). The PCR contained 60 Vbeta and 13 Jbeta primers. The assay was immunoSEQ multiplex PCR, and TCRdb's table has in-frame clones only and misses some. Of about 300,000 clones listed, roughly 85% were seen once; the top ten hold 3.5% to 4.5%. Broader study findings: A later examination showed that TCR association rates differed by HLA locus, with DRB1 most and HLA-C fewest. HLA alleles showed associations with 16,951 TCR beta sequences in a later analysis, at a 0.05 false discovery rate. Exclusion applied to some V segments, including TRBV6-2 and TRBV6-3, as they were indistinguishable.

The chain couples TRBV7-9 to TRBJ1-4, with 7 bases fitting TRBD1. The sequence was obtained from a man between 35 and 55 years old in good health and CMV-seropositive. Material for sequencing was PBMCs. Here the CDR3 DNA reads TGTGCCAGCAGCTTAGCCCATTACAACAGGGGTGAAAAACTGTTTTTT. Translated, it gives CASSLAHYNRGEKLFF.